Shown below are 15 T cell receptor beta chains from a single sample sequenced in a study of CD8 T cells in ankylosing spondylitis. TCRdb fed the 5' RACE reads into MiXCR, producing one record per CDR3 protein. Among approximately 39,000 distinct CDR3 sequences listed, roughly 9.6% were seen once. The sample consisted of synovial fluid, either unsorted or a sorted T cell fraction (not recorded which). These receptors were taken from a male donor with ankylosing spondylitis.

This clonotype was recorded only once. This may stem from a read error, because a much larger clone lies one nucleotide away. This chain links TRBV12-3 or TRBV12-4 with TRBJ2-3, with TRBD2 identical over 9 bases. This CDR3 region has 18 residues. CDR3 in amino acids: CTSSLDGRSGSGTDTQYF. The CDR3 DNA is TGTACCAGCAGTTTAGACGGGCGTAGCGGGAGTGGCACAGATACGCAGTATTTT.

This clonotype was counted ten times or more. The V and J genes are TRBV7-3 and TRBJ2-5, with 10 bases that match TRBD2. This CDR3 comprises 16 residues. The V segment lost 3 bases and the J segment 2 bases; nucleotides outside the gene matches: 6. Germline CDR1 and CDR2: SGHTA and FQGTGA. The DNA for the CDR3 is TGTGCCAGCAGCTTGTGGACTAGCGGCCATCAAGAGACCCAGTACTTC. Protein: CASSLWTSGHQETQYF. The full variable domain, with the rest looked up from reference TRBV7-3 and TRBJ2-5, is GAGVSQTPSNKVTEKGKYVELRCDPISGHTALYWYRQSLGQGPEFLIYFQGTGAADDSGLPNDRFFAVRPEGSVSTLKIQRTERGDSAVYLCASSLWTSGHQETQYFGPGTRLLVL.

The chain couples TRBV14 to TRBJ2-1; D may be TRBD2 (7 bases). Germline CDR1 is SGHDN and CDR2 is FVKESK. The CDR3 extends over 16 amino acids. The V and J ends lost 3 bases and 7 bases respectively, with 19 bases between them. CDR3 nucleotide sequence: TGTGCCAGCAGCCAGATGGGGGGGCCCAAGTATAATGAGCAGTTCTTC. It encodes CASSQMGGPKYNEQFF.

This clonotype was detected a few times. The rearrangement links TRBV12-3 or TRBV12-4 to TRBJ1-6; D uncertain. Between the trimmed V and J ends, which lost 3 bases and 15 bases, there was a span of 12 bases. This CDR3 spans 12 amino acids. The CDR3 sequence is CASSFHVRILHF. The DNA for the CDR3 is TGTGCCAGCAGTTTTCACGTACGAATCCTCCACTTT.

This clonotype occurred a few times. The genes are TRBV7-9 and TRBJ2-1; 10 bases agree with TRBD2. The CDR3 spans 16 residues. The germline gives CDR1 SEHNR, CDR2 FQNEAQ (reference sequence). J lost 5 bases, V lost 2 bases, and 6 bases had no gene match. The CDR3 protein is CASSLRLAGDNNEQFF. The CDR3 DNA reads TGTGCCAGCAGCTTAAGGCTAGCGGGAGATAACAATGAGCAGTTCTTC.

As concerns this clonotype: It is unclear where the CDR3 begins or ends on the DNA, so no DNA is shown, and the CDR3 is as TCRdb lists it. The chain recombines TRBV5-6 with TRBJ2-2; no DNA check was done on the table's D call, TRBD2. 15 amino acids form the CDR3, both terminal residues included. Germline V CDR1 and CDR2: SGHDT, YYEEEE. Here the CDR3 reads CASSLLETRWELFFF.

This clonotype has only a few counts. This sequence joins TRBV19 and TRBJ2-1, with TRBD2 identical over 8 bases. J was trimmed by 6 bases and V by 5 bases; bases with no gene match: 15. The CDR3 contains 17 residues. CDR1 LNHDA and CDR2 SQIVND come from the germline V gene (reference sequence). The DNA of the CDR3 is TGTGCCAGTAGTCTGGGGGGCTGGAGCGGGAGCCGCAATGAGCAGTTCTTC. This translates into CASSLGGWSGSRNEQFF.

This clonotype was seen ten or more times. This chain connects TRBV29-1 to TRBJ2-1; D ambiguous. The CDR3 contains 13 residues. Trimming removed 0 bases from V and 8 bases from J, with 11 bases in between. The germline V gene has CDR1 SQVTM and CDR2 ANQGSEA. The CDR3 DNA is TGCAGCGTTGAAGATCTTGGTAGGGATGAGCAGTTCTTC. Amino acids: CSVEDLGRDEQFF.

This clonotype was detected ten times or more. Here the CDR3 reads CASSLASLPGGAGELFF. Here the CDR3 DNA reads TGCGCCAGCAGCTTGGCCAGTCTCCCTGGGGGAGCCGGGGAGCTGTTTTTT. This rearrangement joins TRBV5-1 to TRBJ2-2; D possibly matches TRBD1 or TRBD2 (5 bases each). Germline V CDR1 and CDR2: SGHRS, YFSETQ. This CDR3 is built from 17 residues. Trimming shortened V by 0 bases and J by 6 bases, and 18 bases separated the two germline ends.

This clonotype was detected a few times. The chain couples TRBV6-1 to TRBJ2-2; D gene ambiguous. This CDR3 is 14 amino acids long. Trimming left V 7 bases short and J 4 bases short, with 13 bases between. The V gene's germline CDR1 is MNHNS and CDR2 SASEGT. The CDR3 DNA follows: TGTGCCAGCAATCTTCTTGGTAGCACCGGGGAGCTGTTTTTT. This translates into CASNLLGSTGELFF.

This clonotype was seen a few times. The chain links TRBV6-2 or TRBV6-3 to TRBJ2-1; D is undetermined. V was clipped by 2 bases and J by 12 bases, with 11 bases between them. Germline V CDR1 and CDR2: MNHEY, SVGEGT. CDR3 size: 12 residues. The CDR3 region is CASSYAHFGQFF. The CDR3 DNA sequence: TGTGCCAGCAGTTACGCCCATTTCGGGCAGTTCTTC.

The chain recombines TRBV4-2 with TRBJ2-7, with D possibly TRBD1 on 6 matching bases. CDR1 LGHNA and CDR2 YNFKEQ come from the germline V gene. Trimming took 0 bases from V and 7 from J, leaving 16 bases between them. This CDR3 spans 15 amino acids. The CDR3 loop is CASSQDFHRVGEQYF. The CDR3 coding sequence is TGTGCCAGCAGCCAAGATTTCCACAGGGTCGGGGAGCAGTACTTC.

This clonotype was detected a few times. The V and J genes are TRBV29-1 and TRBJ2-3, with no clear D. Between the trimmed V and J ends, which lost 7 bases and 3 bases, there was a span of 5 bases. Looked up from germline, CDR1 is SQVTM and CDR2 is ANQGSEA. The CDR3 runs to 10 residues. CDR3 loop: CSGRTDTQYF. The CDR3 DNA reads as TGCAGCGGACGAACAGATACGCAGTATTTT.

This clonotype turned up a few times. The chain links TRBV5-1 to TRBJ2-7; 11 bases are shared with TRBD2. The trim removed 3 bases at V and 4 bases at J, leaving 6 bases unmatched. The germline V gene has CDR1 SGHRS and CDR2 YFSETQ. The CDR3 consists of 15 residues. The CDR3 loop is CASSSRTSGPYEQYF. The CDR3 coding sequence is TGCGCCAGCAGCTCCAGGACTAGCGGGCCTTACGAGCAGTACTTC. Full variable domain (rest looked up from reference TRBV5-1 and TRBJ2-7): KAGVTQTPRYLIKTRGQQVTLSCSPISGHRSVSWYQQTPGQGLQFLFEYFSETQRNKGNFPGRFSGRQFSNSRSEMNVSTLELGDSALYLCASSSRTSGPYEQYFGPGTRLTVT.

This clonotype has more than one count but fewer than ten. The rearrangement uses TRBV10-1 and TRBJ2-1; 9 positions agree with TRBD2. Trimming at V came to 2 bases and at J to 4 bases, leaving 0 bases not matched to a gene. Germline V lookup: CDR1 WNHNN, CDR2 SYGVQD (reference sequence). The CDR3 has 14 amino acids. CDR3 in DNA: TGCGCCAGCAGTGAGCTAGCGGGGTACAATGAGCAGTTCTTC. Encoded protein: CASSELAGYNEQFF.